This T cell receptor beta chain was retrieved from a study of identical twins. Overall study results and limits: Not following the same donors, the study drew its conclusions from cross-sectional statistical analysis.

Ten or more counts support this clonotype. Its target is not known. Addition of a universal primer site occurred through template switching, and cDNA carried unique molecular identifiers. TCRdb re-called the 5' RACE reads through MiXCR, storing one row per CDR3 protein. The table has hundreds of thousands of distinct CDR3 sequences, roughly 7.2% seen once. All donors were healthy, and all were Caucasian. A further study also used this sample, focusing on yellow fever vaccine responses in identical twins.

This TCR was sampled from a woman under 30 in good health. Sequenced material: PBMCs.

The CDR3 nucleotides read TGCAGCGCGCAACTAGACACCGGGGAGCTGTTTTTT. This codes for CSAQLDTGELFF. The rearrangement uses TRBV29-1 and TRBJ2-2; D may be TRBD2 (5 bases). V was pared by 7 bases and J by 3 bases, with 9 bases between. The CDR3 is made up of 12 amino acids. The germline CDR1 and CDR2 sequences are SQVTM and ANQGSEA.